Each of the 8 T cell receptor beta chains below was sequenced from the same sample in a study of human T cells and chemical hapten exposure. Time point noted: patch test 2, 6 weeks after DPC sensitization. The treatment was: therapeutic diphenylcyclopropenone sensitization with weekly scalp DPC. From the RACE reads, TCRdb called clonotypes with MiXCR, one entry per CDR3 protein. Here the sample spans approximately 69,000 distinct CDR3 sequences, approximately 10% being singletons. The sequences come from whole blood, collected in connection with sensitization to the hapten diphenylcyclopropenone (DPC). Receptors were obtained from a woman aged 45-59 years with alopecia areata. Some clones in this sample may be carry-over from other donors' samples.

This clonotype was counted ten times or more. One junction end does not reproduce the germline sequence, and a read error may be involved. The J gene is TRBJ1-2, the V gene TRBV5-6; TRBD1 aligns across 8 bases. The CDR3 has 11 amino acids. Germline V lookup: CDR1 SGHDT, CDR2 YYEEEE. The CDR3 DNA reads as TGTGCCAGCAGCCAGGACAGGGTTCGGGACTTC. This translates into CASSQDRVRDF.

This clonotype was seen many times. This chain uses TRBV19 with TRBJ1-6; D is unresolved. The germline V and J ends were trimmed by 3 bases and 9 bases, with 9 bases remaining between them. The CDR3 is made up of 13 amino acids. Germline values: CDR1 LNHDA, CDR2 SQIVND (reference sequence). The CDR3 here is CASSIRRVSPLHF. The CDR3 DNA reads TGTGCCAGTAGTATCCGAAGAGTTTCACCCCTCCACTTT.

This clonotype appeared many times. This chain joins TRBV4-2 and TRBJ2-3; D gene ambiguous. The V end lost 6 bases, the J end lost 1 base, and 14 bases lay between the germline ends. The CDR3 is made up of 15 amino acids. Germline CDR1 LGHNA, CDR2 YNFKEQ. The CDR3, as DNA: TGTGCCAGCAGTGTATGGGCTCGGGGCACAGATACGCAGTATTTT. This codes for CASSVWARGTDTQYF.

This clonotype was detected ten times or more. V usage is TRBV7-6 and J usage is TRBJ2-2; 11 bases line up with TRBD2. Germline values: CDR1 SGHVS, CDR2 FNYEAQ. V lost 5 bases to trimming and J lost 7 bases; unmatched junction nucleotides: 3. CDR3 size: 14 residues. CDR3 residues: CASSPLAGGGELFF. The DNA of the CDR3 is TGTGCCAGCAGCCCTCTAGCGGGAGGCGGGGAGCTGTTTTTT.

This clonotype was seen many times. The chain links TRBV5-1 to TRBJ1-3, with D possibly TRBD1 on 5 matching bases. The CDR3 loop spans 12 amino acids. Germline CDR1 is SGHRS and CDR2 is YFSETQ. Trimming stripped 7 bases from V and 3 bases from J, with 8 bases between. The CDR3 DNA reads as TGCGCCAGCGGGCAGGGTGGAAACACCATATATTTT. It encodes CASGQGGNTIYF.

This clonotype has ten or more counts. CDR3 residues: CSPHVMGSNQPQHF. CDR3 nucleotide sequence: TGCAGCCCCCATGTTATGGGGTCAAATCAGCCCCAGCATTTT. This rearrangement joins TRBV29-1 to TRBJ1-5; D gene uncertain. The CDR3 is 14 amino acids. The germline V and J ends were trimmed by 8 bases and 4 bases, with 18 bases remaining between them. Germline values: CDR1 SQVTM, CDR2 ANQGSEA. The full variable domain, with the rest looked up from reference TRBV29-1 and TRBJ1-5, is SAVISQKPSRDICQRGTSLTIQCQVDSQVTMMFWYRQQPGQSLTLIATANQGSEATYESGFVIDKFPISRPNLTFSTLTVSNMSPEDSSIYLCSPHVMGSNQPQHFGDGTRLSIL.

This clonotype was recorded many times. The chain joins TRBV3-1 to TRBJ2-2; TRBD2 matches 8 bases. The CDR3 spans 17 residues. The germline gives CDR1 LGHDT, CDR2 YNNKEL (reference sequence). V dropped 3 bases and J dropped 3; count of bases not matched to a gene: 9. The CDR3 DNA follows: TGTGCCAGCAGCCAGCAAACTAGCGGAGGACACACCGGGGAGCTGTTTTTT. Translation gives CASSQQTSGGHTGELFF.

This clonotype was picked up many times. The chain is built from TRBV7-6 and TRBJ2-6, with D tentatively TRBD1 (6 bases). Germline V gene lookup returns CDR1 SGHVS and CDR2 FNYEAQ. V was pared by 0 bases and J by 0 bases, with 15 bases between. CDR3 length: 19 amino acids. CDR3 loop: CASSLALPQGISGANVLTF. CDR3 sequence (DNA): TGTGCCAGCAGCTTAGCGCTACCGCAGGGGATCTCTGGGGCCAACGTCCTGACTTTC. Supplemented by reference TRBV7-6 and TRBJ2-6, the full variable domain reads GAGVSQSPRYKVTKRGQDVALRCDPISGHVSLYWYRQALGQGPEFLTYFNYEAQQDKSGLPNDRFSAERPEGSISTLTIQRTEQRDSAMYRCASSLALPQGISGANVLTFGAGSRLTVL.